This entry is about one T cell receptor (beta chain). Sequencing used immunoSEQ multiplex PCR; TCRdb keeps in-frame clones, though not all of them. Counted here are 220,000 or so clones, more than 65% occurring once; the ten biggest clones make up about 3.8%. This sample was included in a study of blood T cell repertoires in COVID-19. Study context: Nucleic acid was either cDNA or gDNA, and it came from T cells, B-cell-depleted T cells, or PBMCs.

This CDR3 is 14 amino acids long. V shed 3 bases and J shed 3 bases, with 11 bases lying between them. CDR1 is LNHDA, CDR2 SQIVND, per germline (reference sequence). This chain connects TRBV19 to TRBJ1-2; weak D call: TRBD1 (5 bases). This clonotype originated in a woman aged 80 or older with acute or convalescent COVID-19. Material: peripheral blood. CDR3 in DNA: TGTGCCAGTAGTATGGACATTGAGGACTATGGCTACACCTTC. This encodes CASSMDIEDYGYTF. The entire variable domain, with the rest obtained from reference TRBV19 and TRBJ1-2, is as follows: DGGITQSPKYLFRKEGQNVTLSCEQNLNHDAMYWYRQDPGQGLRLIYYSQIVNDFQKGDIAEGYSVSREKKESFPLTVTSAQKNPTAFYLCASSMDIEDYGYTFGSGTRLTVV.